The 25 T cell receptor beta chains listed next were all sequenced from one sample in a study of control samples from healthy donors and cancer patients. The table came from immunoSEQ multiplex PCR; TCRdb's copy has only in-frame clones and leaves some out. The data hold about 100,000 clones, with about 90% observed a single time. Sequenced material: blood. The receptors stem from a woman aged 45-60 years in good health.

The chain recombines TRBV19 with TRBJ1-2, with unresolved D. The germline V gene has CDR1 LNHDA and CDR2 SQIVND (reference sequence). CDR3 length: 13 residues. The germline V and J ends were trimmed by 3 bases and 4 bases, with 9 bases remaining between them. The CDR3 protein is CASSIGRPYGYTF. Written as DNA, the CDR3 is TGTGCCAGTAGTATCGGCAGGCCCTATGGCTACACCTTC.

Here the CDR3 reads CASSFRTSGSRDEQFF. Here the CDR3 DNA reads TGTGCCAGCAGCTTTCGGACTAGCGGGTCCCGGGATGAGCAGTTCTTC. This rearrangement joins TRBV5-6 to TRBJ2-1; 11 bases agree with TRBD2. V was clipped by 2 bases and J by 8 bases; unmatched bases: 9. Germline loops: CDR1 SGHDT, CDR2 YYEEEE. The length of the CDR3 is 16 residues.

The chain combines TRBV7-3 with TRBJ2-1; tentative D call: TRBD1 (5 bases). This CDR3 spans 14 amino acids. V lost 0 bases and J 6 bases, leaving 9 bases between the germline ends. Per the germline V gene, CDR1 is SGHTA and CDR2 is FQGTGA. The CDR3 spells CASSLTTAGNEQFF. The CDR3, as DNA: TGTGCCAGCAGCTTAACGACAGCCGGCAATGAGCAGTTCTTC.

The genes are TRBV6-4 and TRBJ2-1; perhaps TRBD1 as D (8 bases). Germline V gene lookup returns CDR1 MRHNA and CDR2 SNTAGT. V was clipped by 6 bases and J by 6 bases, with 12 bases between them. The length of the CDR3 is 13 residues. This chain's CDR3 is CASRDREGNEQFF. As DNA, the CDR3 is TGTGCCAGCAGGGACAGGGAGGGCAATGAGCAGTTCTTC.

Of note for this clone: At one of its ends the junction is not consistent with the germline gene, which may arise from a read error. The V call is TRBV3-1 (or the pseudogene TRBV3-2), the J call TRBJ1-1; 8 bases map to TRBD1. Germline assignment: CDR1 LGHDT and CDR2 YNNKEL (reference sequence). This CDR3 has 15 amino acids. Here the CDR3 DNA reads TGTGCCAGCCGCCAGGGGGACAGGATTAGAACTGAAGCTTTCTTT. This encodes CASRQGDRIRTEAFF.

This clone was seen just once. This chain joins TRBV10-3 and TRBJ2-2, with 9 bases fitting TRBD2. J gave up 5 bases and V 5 bases, and 6 bases lay outside the gene matches. This CDR3 comprises 15 residues. The germline gives CDR1 ENHRY, CDR2 SYGVKD. The CDR3 nucleotides read TGTGCCATCAGTTCCGCGGGGGGGCTTACCGGGGAGCTGTTTTTT. This translates into CAISSAGGLTGELFF.

This sequence joins TRBV9 and TRBJ2-7; maybe TRBD2 (7 bases). The CDR3 is made up of 16 amino acids. The germline gives CDR1 SGDLS, CDR2 YYNGEE. The germline V and J ends were trimmed by 0 bases and 0 bases, with 13 bases remaining between them. This chain's CDR3 is CASSVGGGGISYEQYF. CDR3 DNA: TGTGCCAGCAGCGTAGGGGGGGGCGGAATCTCCTACGAGCAGTACTTC.

V gene TRBV5-1 combines with J gene TRBJ1-4; TRBD1 matches at 7 bases. The V gene end was trimmed by 0 bases and the J gene end by 7 bases; junction bases not matched to a gene: 6. Germline CDR1 is SGHRS and CDR2 is YFSETQ. The CDR3 is 15 residues long. The CDR3 here is CASSLGTGMGEKLFF. CDR3 coding DNA: TGCGCCAGCAGCTTGGGGACAGGAATGGGTGAAAAACTGTTTTTT.

The V and J genes are TRBV10-1 and TRBJ2-7; TRBD1 is a possible D gene (5 bases). V was clipped by 3 bases and J by 6 bases, with 15 bases between them. The CDR3 is made up of 14 amino acids. From germline, CDR1 is WNHNN and CDR2 SYGVQD (reference sequence). The CDR3 sequence is CASSDPDTRSEQYF. The CDR3 coding sequence is TGCGCCAGCAGTGATCCGGACACCCGTAGCGAGCAGTACTTC.

This clone was detected once. V gene TRBV2 combines with J gene TRBJ1-4, with D possibly TRBD1 on 5 matching bases. CDR1 and CDR2 (germline): SNHLY, FYNNEI. This CDR3 spans 20 amino acids. Trimming pared 5 bases from V and 0 bases from J, leaving 25 bases between. DNA of the CDR3: TGTGCCAGCAGTTGGGTAAGAGGACACGAACTTAAAGCAACTAATGAAAAACTGTTTTTT. Encoded protein: CASSWVRGHELKATNEKLFF. The entire variable domain, with the rest obtained from reference TRBV2 and TRBJ1-4, is as follows: EPEVTQTPSHQVTQMGQEVILRCVPISNHLYFYWYRQILGQKVEFLVSFYNNEISEKSEIFDDQFSVERPDGSNFTLKIRSTKLEDSAMYFCASSWVRGHELKATNEKLFFGSGTQLSVL.

This CDR3 is CASSQETAGELFF. The CDR3 nucleotides are TGCGCCAGCAGCCAAGAAACGGCTGGGGAGCTGTTTTTT. The chain is built from TRBV4-3 and TRBJ2-2; D gene unclear. The V end lost 0 bases, the J end lost 8 bases, and 7 bases lay between the germline ends. Per the germline V gene, CDR1 is LGHNA and CDR2 is YSLEER. The CDR3 length is 13 residues.

This clone was seen more than once but under ten times. V usage is TRBV5-6 and J usage is TRBJ2-4; TRBD2 is a possible D gene (5 bases). CDR3 length equals 16 residues. The V gene lost 1 base and the J gene lost 2 bases, with 13 bases spanning the gap. The germline CDR1 and CDR2 sequences are SGHDT and YYEEEE. For the CDR3, the DNA is TGTGCCAGCAGCTTGTACGGGGTCGGAACCAAAAACATTCAGTACTTC. It codes for CASSLYGVGTKNIQYF.

The chain employs TRBV2 and TRBJ2-1, with 9 bases identical to TRBD1. Germline loops: CDR1 SNHLY, CDR2 FYNNEI. CDR3 length equals 15 residues. Trimming took 7 bases from V and 7 from J; bases not matched to a gene: 11. For the CDR3, the DNA is TGTGCCAGCATCTCCGGGACAGGGTACGATAATGAGCAGTTCTTC. Protein: CASISGTGYDNEQFF. Filled out from reference TRBV2 and TRBJ2-1, the complete variable domain reads EPEVTQTPSHQVTQMGQEVILRCVPISNHLYFYWYRQILGQKVEFLVSFYNNEISEKSEIFDDQFSVERPDGSNFTLKIRSTKLEDSAMYFCASISGTGYDNEQFFGPGTRLTVL.

This clone turned up a few times. V gene TRBV29-1 combines with J gene TRBJ2-7; D possibly matches TRBD1 or TRBD2 (5 bases each). The length of the CDR3 is 13 residues. Germline V lookup: CDR1 SQVTM, CDR2 ANQGSEA. Trimming pared 4 bases from V and 1 base from J, leaving 11 bases between. The CDR3 sequence: CSVAGPGSYEQYF. DNA for the CDR3: TGCAGCGTTGCGGGACCGGGATCCTACGAGCAGTACTTC.

This clone came up once. This chain links TRBV2 with TRBJ2-5; 7 bases map to TRBD1. V gave up 6 bases and J gave up 1 base; unmatched junction bases: 2. From germline, CDR1 is SNHLY and CDR2 FYNNEI. There are 13 residues in the CDR3. The CDR3 spells CASSGDSQETQYF. DNA for the CDR3: TGTGCCAGCAGCGGGGACAGCCAAGAGACCCAGTACTTC.

V and J are TRBV28 and TRBJ1-1; the match to TRBD1 covers 11 bases. V shed 2 bases, J shed 0 bases, and the junction held 11 bases outside the gene matches. Germline V CDR1 and CDR2: MDHEN, SYDVKM. This CDR3 spans 19 amino acids. The CDR3 loop is CASSLRTGGASWVNTEAFF. DNA of the CDR3: TGTGCCAGCAGTTTACGGACAGGGGGCGCGTCTTGGGTGAACACTGAAGCTTTCTTT. The complete variable domain, with remaining parts taken from reference TRBV28 and TRBJ1-1, reads DVKVTQSSRYLVKRTGEKVFLECVQDMDHENMFWYRQDPGLGLRLIYFSYDVKMKEKGDIPEGYSVSREKKERFSLILESASTNQTSMYLCASSLRTGGASWVNTEAFFGQGTRLTVV.

The rearrangement links TRBV11-2 to TRBJ2-2; TRBD2 might be the D (6 bases). V dropped 3 bases and J dropped 7 bases, with 15 bases sitting between them. Germline lookup yields CDR1 SGHAT and CDR2 FQNNGV. This CDR3 is 15 amino acids long. CDR3 coding DNA: TGTGCCAGCAGCTTCCGCGGGACCCTCGGCGGGGAGCTGTTTTTT. Protein: CASSFRGTLGGELFF.

The chain couples TRBV18 to TRBJ1-1; 7 bases match TRBD1. Looked up from germline, CDR1 is KGHSH and CDR2 is LQKENI. Trimming took 6 bases from V and 3 from J; bases not matched to a gene: 10. The CDR3 is made up of 15 amino acids. CDR3 DNA: TGTGCCAGCTCCCGTACCGACAGGGCGTACACTGAAGCTTTCTTT. This encodes CASSRTDRAYTEAFF.

V usage is TRBV5-1 and J usage is TRBJ2-7; 7 bases are a match to TRBD1. The CDR3 consists of 16 residues. V gave up 4 bases and J gave up 1 base; unmatched junction bases: 11. Looked up from germline, CDR1 is SGHRS and CDR2 is YFSETQ. As DNA, the CDR3 is TGCGCCAGCAGCCCCGAGGGGGCAGGTAGGTCCTACGAGCAGTACGTC. Translating it yields CASSPEGAGRSYEQYV.

The V gene is TRBV6-5, the J gene TRBJ1-6; possible D gene TRBD1, 6 bases. Trimming cost V 5 bases and J 4 bases, with 12 bases left between them. Germline V CDR1 and CDR2: MNHEY, SVGAGI. CDR3 length: 15 residues. CDR3 loop: CASSPPRGYNSPLHF. CDR3 nucleotide sequence: TGTGCCAGCAGTCCTCCAAGGGGGTATAATTCACCCCTCCACTTT.

The rearrangement links TRBV11-2 to TRBJ2-1, with TRBD2 identical over 7 bases. The germline gives CDR1 SGHAT, CDR2 FQNNGV. CDR3 length equals 17 residues. Losses at the gene ends were 6 bases for V and 8 bases for J; bases not matched to a gene: 19. The CDR3 region is CASSSGLVVSLQDEQFF. As DNA, the CDR3 is TGTGCCAGCAGTTCTGGACTAGTTGTCTCACTTCAGGATGAGCAGTTCTTC.

The chain is built from TRBV29-1 and TRBJ1-2; 7 nucleotides agree with TRBD1. Germline CDR1 is SQVTM and CDR2 is ANQGSEA. J lost 6 bases, V lost 5 bases, and 9 bases had no gene match. The CDR3 covers 13 residues. CDR3 residues: CSVSGTDLHGYTF. CDR3 nucleotides: TGCAGCGTTTCCGGGACAGATCTCCATGGCTACACCTTC.

The chain has TRBV28 and TRBJ2-3, with TRBD2 matching 7 bases. The J segment lost 2 bases and the V segment lost 4 bases, leaving 18 bases of the junction unmatched. CDR1 MDHEN and CDR2 SYDVKM come from the germline V gene. The CDR3 spans 19 residues. Here the CDR3 DNA reads TGTGCCAGCAGTTCCGTTGGCGGGAGCTCAAAACCCTACACAGATACGCAGTATTTT. Translated, it gives CASSSVGGSSKPYTDTQYF.

This rearrangement joins TRBV7-9 to TRBJ1-2; no clear D gene. The CDR3 is 17 residues long. V lost 5 bases to trimming and J lost 5 bases, with 24 bases between them. Germline loops: CDR1 SEHNR, CDR2 FQNEAQ (reference sequence). The CDR3 nucleotides are TGTGCCAGCAGCCCCATACAGATGCCAACACCGGCGTATGGCTACACCTTC. Its translation is CASSPIQMPTPAYGYTF. Combining the CDR3 with reference TRBV7-9 and TRBJ1-2 gives the whole variable domain DTGVSQNPRHKITKRGQNVTFRCDPISEHNRLYWYRQTLGQGPEFLTYFQNEAQLEKSRLLSDRFSAERPKGSFSTLEIQRTEQGDSAMYLCASSPIQMPTPAYGYTFGSGTRLTVV.

J is TRBJ1-6 and V is TRBV5-6, with D tentatively TRBD1 (5 bases). Trimming removed 6 bases from V and 7 bases from J, with 17 bases in between. The CDR3 contains 15 residues. Per germline, CDR1 SGHDT and CDR2 YYEEEE. The CDR3: CASTTREGRNSPLHF. The CDR3 nucleotides read TGTGCCAGCACCACCCGAGAGGGACGGAATTCACCCCTCCACTTT. Combining the CDR3 with reference TRBV5-6 and TRBJ1-6 gives the whole variable domain DAGVTQSPTHLIKTRGQQVTLRCSPKSGHDTVSWYQQALGQGPQFIFQYYEEEERQRGNFPDRFSGHQFPNYSSELNVNALLLGDSALYLCASTTREGRNSPLHFGNGTRLTVT.